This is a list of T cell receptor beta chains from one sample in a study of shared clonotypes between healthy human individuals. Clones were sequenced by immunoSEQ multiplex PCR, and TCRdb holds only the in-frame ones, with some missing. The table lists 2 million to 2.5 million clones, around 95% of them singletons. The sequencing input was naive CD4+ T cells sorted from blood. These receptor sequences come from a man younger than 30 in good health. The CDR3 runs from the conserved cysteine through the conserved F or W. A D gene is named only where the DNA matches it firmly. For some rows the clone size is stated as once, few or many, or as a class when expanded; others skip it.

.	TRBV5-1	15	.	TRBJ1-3	CASSLTGDGGNTIYF	TGCGCCAGCAGCCTGACCGGGGACGGTGGAAACACCATATATTTT
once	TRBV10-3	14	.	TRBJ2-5	CAISVRSDLETQYF	TGTGCCATCAGCGTAAGGAGCGATTTGGAGACCCAGTACTTC
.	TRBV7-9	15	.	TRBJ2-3	CASSFKGLRTDTQYF	TGTGCCAGCAGCTTCAAGGGATTACGCACAGATACGCAGTATTTT
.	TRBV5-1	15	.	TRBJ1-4	CASSLGQVINEKLFF	TGCGCCAGCAGCTTGGGACAGGTGATTAATGAAAAACTGTTTTTT
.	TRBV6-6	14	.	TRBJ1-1	CASSYGTLDTEAFF	TGTGCCAGCAGTTACGGGACATTGGACACTGAAGCTTTCTTT
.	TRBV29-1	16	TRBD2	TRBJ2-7	CSVEDVSGRAAYEQYF	TGCAGCGTTGAAGATGTAAGCGGGAGGGCCGCCTACGAGCAGTACTTC
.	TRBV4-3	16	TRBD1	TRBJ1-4	CASSQDPGQGNEKLFF	TGCGCCAGCAGCCAAGATCCGGGACAGGGTAATGAAAAACTGTTTTTT
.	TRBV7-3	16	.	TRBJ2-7	CASSVTGTGSSYEQYF	TGTGCCAGCAGCGTAACCGGGACCGGGAGCTCCTACGAGCAGTACTTC
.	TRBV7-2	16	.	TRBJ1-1	CASSRGGTTRHTEAFF	TGTGCCAGCAGCCGAGGGGGTACAACCAGGCATACTGAAGCTTTCTTT
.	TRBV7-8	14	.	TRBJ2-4	CASSLAGAKNIQYF	TGTGCCAGCAGCTTAGCAGGAGCCAAAAACATTCAGTACTTC